Here is one T cell receptor beta chain with its context. Its cognate antigen is unknown. CDR3 length: 16 residues. Per germline, CDR1 ENHRY and CDR2 SYGVKD. V shed 4 bases and J shed 1 base, with 14 bases lying between them. Unique molecular identifiers were incorporated when the TCRbeta library was constructed. MiXCR was run by TCRdb on the PCR reads, yielding one entry per CDR3 protein. Of 450,000 to 700,000 distinct CDR3 sequences detected, roughly 30% appear once; the ten largest clones hold under 45%. These data come from a study of T-cell reconstitution after alpha-beta-depleted transplantation in children. Study-wide findings and caveats: Counts and diversity of T cells one year after transplant came mostly from newly produced T cells. For some patients, TCRbeta diversity was high at day 60 because of recipient T cells and thymic progenitors that survived. It was reported that alpha-beta T cells came from several hundred expanded graft clones (about two months after transplant).

The V and J genes are TRBV10-3 and TRBJ2-1, with D tentatively TRBD2 (5 bases). The source was PBMCs, collected before TCRalphabeta/CD19-depleted stem cell transplant. The clonotype originates from a boy under three years old with Wiskott-Aldrich syndrome, due to receive a stem cell transplant. The CDR3 DNA is TGTGCCATCAGTGGAGATCTAGCTGGGTCCTACAATGAGCAGTTCTTC. Amino acid sequence: CAISGDLAGSYNEQFF.